Following are 10 T cell receptor beta chains from one sample sequenced in a study of blood T cells in healthy people across ages (dated by TCRdb to 2014 to 2015). Library method: 5' RACE. TCRdb shows the sequencer as Illumina HiSeq 2500. The second PCR ran for about 6 to 11 cycles and used a J-beta primer mix along with a sample-barcoded 5' primer. The public reads were reanalyzed by TCRdb: fastp trimming at Q25, MiXCR alignment, in-frame beta chains only. CDR3 protein duplicates are merged, each entry listing the most common genes and DNA. The sample records over a million distinct CDR3 sequences, around 59% of which are singletons. The ten largest account for roughly 7% of the sample. The sequencing sample was made of blood. The source is a man younger than 35 in good health.

This clonotype has a handful of counts. This rearrangement joins TRBV29-1 to TRBJ2-1; no firm D call. CDR3 size: 14 residues. The V end lost 7 bases, the J end lost 7 bases, and 20 bases lay between the germline ends. Germline V CDR1 and CDR2: SQVTM, ANQGSEA. Written as DNA, the CDR3 is TGCAGCGCTACTGACACCCCGGTCACAAATGAGCAGTTCTTC. Translating gives CSATDTPVTNEQFF.

This chain joins TRBV3-1 and TRBJ2-1; D unresolved. Germline V gene sequence: CDR1 LGHDT, CDR2 YNNKEL (reference sequence). V was shortened by 4 bases and J by 3 bases, with 16 bases between the two germline ends. The CDR3 covers 16 residues. The CDR3 sequence: CASSLWASQHYNEQFF. For the CDR3, the DNA is TGTGCCAGCAGCCTTTGGGCTAGTCAACACTACAATGAGCAGTTCTTC.

The chain has TRBV20-1 and TRBJ1-5, with D maybe TRBD1 (6 bases). CDR1 and CDR2 from the germline V gene are DFQATT and SNEGSKA (reference sequence). This CDR3 comprises 15 residues. Trimming removed 5 bases at V and 4 bases at J, with 18 bases between. CDR3 bases: TGCAGTGCTTTTCTCAGGGGAAGGATTAATCAGCCCCAGCATTTT. Translation: CSAFLRGRINQPQHF.

With respect to this clonotype: One end of the junction is discordant with germline, which a read error may explain. The rearrangement joins TRBV5-5 to TRBJ2-5, with unresolved D. The J call may be mistaken, given a closer DNA end match to TRBJ2-7. This CDR3 region has 12 residues. Germline CDR1 SGHKS, CDR2 YYEKEE (reference sequence). CDR3 in amino acids: CANSLEDYEQYF. For the CDR3, the DNA is TGTGCCAACAGCTTAGAGGACTACGAGCAGTACTTC.

The V and J genes are TRBV29-1 and TRBJ2-1, with D tentatively TRBD2 (5 bases). Germline V gene sequence: CDR1 SQVTM, CDR2 ANQGSEA. Deletions cut 3 bases from V and 1 base from J, with 13 bases between. The CDR3 contains 15 residues. CDR3 in DNA: TGCAGCGTTGAGCCCCGGGGTGTATCCTACAATGAGCAGTTCTTC. This sequence encodes CSVEPRGVSYNEQFF.

This chain connects TRBV4-3 to TRBJ2-1; a possible D gene is TRBD2 (5 bases). Germline V gene lookup returns CDR1 LGHNA and CDR2 YSLEER. V lost 5 bases, J lost 8 bases, and 22 bases lay in between. The CDR3 sequence is 16 residues long. CDR3 sequence (DNA): TGCGCCAGCAGCTCCAAGCGGACGGAGGATGGGGATGAGCAGTTCTTC. Its translation: CASSSKRTEDGDEQFF.

The sample holds a few counts of this clonotype. The gene calls are TRBV29-1 and TRBJ2-7; no reliable D call. The V gene's germline CDR1 is SQVTM and CDR2 ANQGSEA. V was trimmed by 1 base and J by 1 base, leaving 11 bases between them. The CDR3 is 14 residues long. CDR3: CSVEGVASSYEQYF. CDR3 DNA sequence: TGCAGCGTTGAAGGGGTAGCATCATCCTACGAGCAGTACTTC.

This CDR3 is CASSQITDSSYEQYF. The CDR3 bases are TGTGCCAGCAGCCAAATTACAGATAGCTCCTACGAGCAGTACTTC. This chain joins TRBV28 and TRBJ2-7; the D is unclear. Trimming stripped 6 bases from V and 0 bases from J, with 15 bases between. Germline CDR1 MDHEN, CDR2 SYDVKM. The CDR3 loop spans 15 amino acids.

The chain uses TRBV29-1 and TRBJ2-1; D may be TRBD1 or TRBD2 (6 bases each). The germline V gene has CDR1 SQVTM and CDR2 ANQGSEA. The CDR3 is 13 residues long. V dropped 7 bases and J dropped 7 bases, with 17 bases sitting between them. The CDR3 is CSDMGGRGNEQFF. In nucleotides, the CDR3 is TGCAGCGATATGGGGGGCAGGGGAAATGAGCAGTTCTTC.

The chain combines TRBV11-2 with TRBJ2-7; D perhaps matches TRBD2 (5 bases). CDR1 SGHAT and CDR2 FQNNGV come from the germline V gene. This CDR3 region has 16 residues. With 5 bases removed from V and 2 bases from J, the gap between germline ends came to 19 bases. The CDR3 loop is CASSGVGGGTPYEQYF. The CDR3 DNA is TGTGCCAGCAGCGGGGTTGGAGGAGGTACCCCCTACGAGCAGTACTTC.